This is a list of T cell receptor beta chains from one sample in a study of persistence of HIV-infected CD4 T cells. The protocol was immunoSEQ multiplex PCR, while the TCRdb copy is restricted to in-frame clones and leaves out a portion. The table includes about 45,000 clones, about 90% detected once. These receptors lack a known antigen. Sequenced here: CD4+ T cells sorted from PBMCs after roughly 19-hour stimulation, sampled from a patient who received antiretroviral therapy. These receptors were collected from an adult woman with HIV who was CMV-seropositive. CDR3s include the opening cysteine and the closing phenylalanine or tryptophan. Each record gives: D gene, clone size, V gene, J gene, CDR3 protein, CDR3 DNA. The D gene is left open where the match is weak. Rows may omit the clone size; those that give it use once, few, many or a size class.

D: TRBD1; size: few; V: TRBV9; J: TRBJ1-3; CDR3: CASSVGDRAGNTIYF; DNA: TGTGCCAGCAGCGTAGGGGACAGGGCGGGAAACACCATATATTTT
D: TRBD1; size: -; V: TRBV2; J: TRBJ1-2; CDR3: CASSPDRGLLYGYTF; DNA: TGTGCCAGCAGCCCCGACAGGGGGCTTCTCTATGGCTACACCTTC
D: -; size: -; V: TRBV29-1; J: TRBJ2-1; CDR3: CSVEDRMPVRGNEQFF; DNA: TGCAGCGTTGAAGATCGAATGCCAGTTCGGGGCAATGAGCAGTTCTTC
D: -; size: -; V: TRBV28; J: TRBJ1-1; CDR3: CESGRSNTEAFF; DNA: TGTGAAAGTGGCAGATCCAACACTGAAGCTTTCTTT
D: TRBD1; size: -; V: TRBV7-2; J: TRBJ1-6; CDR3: CASSSGQFNSPLHF; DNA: TGTGCCAGCAGCTCGGGACAGTTTAATTCACCCCTCCACTTT
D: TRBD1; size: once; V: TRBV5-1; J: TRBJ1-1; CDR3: CASSRLPTGDTEAFF; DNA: TGCGCCAGCAGCCGCCTTCCGACAGGGGACACTGAAGCTTTCTTT
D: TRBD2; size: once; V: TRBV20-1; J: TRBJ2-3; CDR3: CSASGTSGKTDTQYF; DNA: TGCAGTGCTAGTGGGACTAGCGGGAAGACAGATACGCAGTATTTT
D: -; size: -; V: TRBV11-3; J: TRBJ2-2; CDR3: CASSPRGKGGEGELFF; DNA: TGTGCCAGCAGCCCGAGGGGCAAGGGCGGGGAGGGGGAGCTGTTTTTT
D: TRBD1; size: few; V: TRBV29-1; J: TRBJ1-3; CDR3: CSVDLPGQSSGNTIYF; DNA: TGCAGCGTTGATCTCCCGGGACAGAGCTCTGGAAACACCATATATTTT
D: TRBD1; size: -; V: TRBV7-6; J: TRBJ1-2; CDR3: CASSLGTGNYGYTF; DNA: TGTGCCAGCAGCTTAGGGACAGGGAACTATGGCTACACCTTC
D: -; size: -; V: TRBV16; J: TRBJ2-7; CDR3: CAGGRSYEQYF; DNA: TGTGCCGGCGGTCGCTCCTACGAGCAGTACTTC
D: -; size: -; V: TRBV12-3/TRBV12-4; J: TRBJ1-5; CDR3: CASSLGVGQPQHF; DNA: TGTGCCAGCAGTTTAGGAGTAGGTCAGCCCCAGCATTTT
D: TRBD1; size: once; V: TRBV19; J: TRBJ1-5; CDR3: CASSGGDRILPPNQPQHF; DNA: TGTGCCAGTAGTGGGGGGGACAGGATTCTTCCTCCCAATCAGCCCCAGCATTTT
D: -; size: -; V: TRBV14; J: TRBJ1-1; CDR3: CASSSQGYTEAFF; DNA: TGTGCCAGCAGCTCACAGGGCTACACTGAAGCTTTCTTT
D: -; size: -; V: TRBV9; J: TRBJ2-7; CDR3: CASSVQENYEQYF; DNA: TGTGCCAGCAGCGTACAGGAAAACTACGAGCAGTACTTC
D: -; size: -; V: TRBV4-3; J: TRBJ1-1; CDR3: CASSLHRAAEAFF; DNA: TGCGCCAGCAGCCTTCATCGGGCTGCTGAAGCTTTCTTT
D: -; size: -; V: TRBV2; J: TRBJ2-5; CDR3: CASSGDRQETQYF; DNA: TGTGCCAGCAGTGGAGACAGGCAAGAGACCCAGTACTTC
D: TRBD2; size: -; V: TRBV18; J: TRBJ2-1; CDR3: CASSPASGGNEQFF; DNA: TGTGCCAGCTCACCGGCTAGCGGGGGCAATGAGCAGTTCTTC
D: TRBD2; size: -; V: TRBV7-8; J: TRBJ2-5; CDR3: CASSSRGPGLAGEETQYF; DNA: TGTGCCAGCAGCTCCAGGGGGCCAGGACTAGCGGGAGAAGAGACCCAGTACTTC
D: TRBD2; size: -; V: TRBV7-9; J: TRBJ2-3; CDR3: CASSPPRAGGSDTQYF; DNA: TGTGCCAGCAGCCCCCCACGAGCGGGAGGGTCTGATACGCAGTATTTT
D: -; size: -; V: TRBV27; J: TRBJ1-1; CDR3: CASSPGTGMGNTEAFF; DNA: TGTGCCAGCAGTCCCGGGACTGGGATGGGGAACACTGAAGCTTTCTTT
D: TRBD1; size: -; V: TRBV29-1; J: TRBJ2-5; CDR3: CSVAQGLQETQYF; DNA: TGCAGCGTTGCACAGGGGCTTCAAGAGACCCAGTACTTC
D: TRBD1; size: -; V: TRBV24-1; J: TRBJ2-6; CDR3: CATSGRQGMSSGANVLTF; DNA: TGTGCCACCAGTGGCCGACAGGGAATGAGCTCTGGGGCCAACGTCCTGACTTTC
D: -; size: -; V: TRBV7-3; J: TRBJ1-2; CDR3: CASSRGEDYGYTF; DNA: TGTGCCAGCAGCCGCGGCGAAGACTATGGCTACACCTTC
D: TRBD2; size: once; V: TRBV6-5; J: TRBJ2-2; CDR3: CASSPRAGGVGELFF; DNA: TGTGCCAGCAGTCCCAGGGCGGGAGGGGTCGGGGAGCTGTTTTTT
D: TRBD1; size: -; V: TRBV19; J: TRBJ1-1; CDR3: CASRGTGGTNTEAFF; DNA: TGTGCCAGTAGGGGGACAGGGGGGACGAACACTGAAGCTTTCTTT
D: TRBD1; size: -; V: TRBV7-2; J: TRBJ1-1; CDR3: CASSFRTGGEAFF; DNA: TGTGCCAGCAGCTTCCGGACAGGGGGTGAAGCTTTCTTT
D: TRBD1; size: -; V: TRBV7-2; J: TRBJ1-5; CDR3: CASSGGTGRDQPQHF; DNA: TGTGCCAGCAGCGGGGGGACAGGGAGAGATCAGCCCCAGCATTTT
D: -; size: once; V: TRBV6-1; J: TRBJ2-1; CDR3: CASSVEAASSYNEQFF; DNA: TGTGCCAGCAGTGTCGAGGCTGCGAGCTCCTACAATGAGCAGTTCTTC
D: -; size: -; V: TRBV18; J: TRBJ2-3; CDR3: CASSRGLRTDTQYF; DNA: TGTGCCAGCTCTAGAGGGCTCCGCACAGATACGCAGTATTTT
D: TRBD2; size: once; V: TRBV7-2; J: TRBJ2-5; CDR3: CASSFGSGGGPAGAQYF; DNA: TGTGCCAGCAGCTTCGGGAGTGGCGGGGGGCCCGCAGGGGCCCAGTACTTC
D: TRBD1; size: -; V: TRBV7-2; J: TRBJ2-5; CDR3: CASSLVAGTGEETQYF; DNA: TGTGCCAGCAGCTTAGTCGCCGGGACAGGAGAAGAGACCCAGTACTTC